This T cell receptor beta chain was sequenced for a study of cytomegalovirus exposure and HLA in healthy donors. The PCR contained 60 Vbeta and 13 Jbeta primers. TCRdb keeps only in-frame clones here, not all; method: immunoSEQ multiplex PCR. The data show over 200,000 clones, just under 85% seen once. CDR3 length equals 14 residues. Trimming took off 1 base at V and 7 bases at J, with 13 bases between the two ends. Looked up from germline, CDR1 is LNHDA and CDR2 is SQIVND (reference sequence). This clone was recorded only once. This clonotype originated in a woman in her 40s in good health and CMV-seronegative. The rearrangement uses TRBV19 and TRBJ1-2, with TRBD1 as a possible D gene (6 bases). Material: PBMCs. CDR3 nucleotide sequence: TGTGCCAGTAGTATAGGGCAGGGGACAACTGGCTACACCTTC. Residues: CASSIGQGTTGYTF. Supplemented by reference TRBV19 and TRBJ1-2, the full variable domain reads DGGITQSPKYLFRKEGQNVTLSCEQNLNHDAMYWYRQDPGQGLRLIYYSQIVNDFQKGDIAEGYSVSREKKESFPLTVTSAQKNPTAFYLCASSIGQGTTGYTFGSGTRLTVV.